This is a list of T cell receptor beta chains from one sample in a study of human T cells and chemical hapten exposure. One entry per CDR3 protein, called by TCRdb with MiXCR from the reads. The top ten hold 1.4% of the sample, which has about 120,000 distinct CDR3 sequences, less than 10% seen once. The specimen was whole blood. The source of these receptors is a human donor in good health. Some clones in this sample may be carry-over from other donors' samples. Each CDR3 is given with its conserved first and last residue. Fields, in order: V gene, D gene, CDR3 protein. The D gene is left open where the match is weak.

V gene: TRBV9; D gene: TRBD2; CDR3 protein: CASSGTAGAPDTQYF
V gene: TRBV4-1; D gene: NA; CDR3 protein: CASSQVGGFKAFF
V gene: TRBV6-1; D gene: TRBD2; CDR3 protein: CASTTGGPGDEQYF
V gene: TRBV10-3; D gene: NA; CDR3 protein: CAISEMDGEQFF
V gene: TRBV20-1; D gene: TRBD2; CDR3 protein: CSAVSGRKHTGELFF
V gene: TRBV18; D gene: TRBD1; CDR3 protein: CASSPSPPEGRGKPDEAFF
V gene: TRBV4-2; D gene: TRBD1; CDR3 protein: CASSQDLSNRQGNYGYTF
V gene: TRBV12-3/TRBV12-4; D gene: NA; CDR3 protein: CASSLGVLGGDYGYTF
V gene: TRBV2; D gene: NA; CDR3 protein: CASSPLREQYF
V gene: TRBV27; D gene: NA; CDR3 protein: CASRKRQGVQPQHF
V gene: TRBV4-1; D gene: TRBD2; CDR3 protein: CASSQGLASTDTQYF
V gene: TRBV11-2; D gene: NA; CDR3 protein: CASSLEAGLGGETQYF
V gene: TRBV12-3/TRBV12-4; D gene: NA; CDR3 protein: CASSFAGDTQYF
V gene: TRBV7-3; D gene: NA; CDR3 protein: CASSLGVSGAWDTQYF
V gene: TRBV7-6; D gene: TRBD1; CDR3 protein: CASSRTGGEDRGGYTF
V gene: TRBV19; D gene: NA; CDR3 protein: CASSIDRGGYSNQPQHF
V gene: TRBV3-1; D gene: TRBD2; CDR3 protein: CASSPTGSGSTDTQYF
V gene: TRBV20-1; D gene: TRBD1; CDR3 protein: CSAPRQGPSYEQYF
V gene: TRBV6-2/TRBV6-3; D gene: NA; CDR3 protein: CASLPRGGSYGYTF
V gene: TRBV10-3; D gene: TRBD1; CDR3 protein: CAISRTGGSGETQYF
V gene: TRBV2; D gene: NA; CDR3 protein: CASRDRDSSPEQFF
V gene: TRBV27; D gene: TRBD2; CDR3 protein: CASSWTSGGDQYF
V gene: TRBV2; D gene: NA; CDR3 protein: CASSDSLGTLSGELFF
V gene: TRBV14; D gene: NA; CDR3 protein: CASSQAPRLASYGYTF
V gene: TRBV18; D gene: TRBD1; CDR3 protein: CASSPGQGADQPQHF
V gene: TRBV27; D gene: NA; CDR3 protein: CASSWTAENYGYTF
V gene: TRBV14; D gene: TRBD2; CDR3 protein: CASSQFGGSSYEQYF
V gene: TRBV7-2; D gene: NA; CDR3 protein: CASSLALATDTQYF
V gene: TRBV9; D gene: NA; CDR3 protein: CASSVGRNTGELFF
V gene: TRBV11-3; D gene: NA; CDR3 protein: CASSLGRGRVNTGELFF
V gene: TRBV12-3/TRBV12-4; D gene: TRBD2; CDR3 protein: CASTEGGLAGRENIQYF
V gene: TRBV6-1; D gene: TRBD1; CDR3 protein: CASRSGGGNQPQHF
V gene: TRBV6-5; D gene: NA; CDR3 protein: CASSYRTATSYEQYF
V gene: TRBV2; D gene: TRBD1; CDR3 protein: CASSGQGATEAFF
V gene: TRBV27; D gene: NA; CDR3 protein: CASSIRTGELFF
V gene: TRBV9; D gene: TRBD2; CDR3 protein: CASSGGLAGALGSDTQYF
V gene: TRBV27; D gene: NA; CDR3 protein: CASSFGVEQYF
V gene: TRBV4-1; D gene: NA; CDR3 protein: CASSQVKTLSGSFF
V gene: TRBV20-1; D gene: NA; CDR3 protein: CSGRAGVVYEQYF
V gene: TRBV4-2; D gene: NA; CDR3 protein: CASSQDLGWDSSSYEQYF
V gene: TRBV5-6; D gene: TRBD2; CDR3 protein: CASRDTGTSDEQYF
V gene: TRBV7-9; D gene: TRBD2; CDR3 protein: CASSLPPGLAGERQFF
V gene: TRBV11-2; D gene: NA; CDR3 protein: CASSFGHNYEQYF
V gene: TRBV20-1; D gene: TRBD1; CDR3 protein: CSARGQGEIQPQHF
V gene: TRBV6-2/TRBV6-3; D gene: NA; CDR3 protein: CASSYSGGGQPQHF
V gene: TRBV13; D gene: NA; CDR3 protein: CASSPVEGAGARGSYEQYF
V gene: TRBV7-6; D gene: TRBD2; CDR3 protein: CASSLWRGGDYNEQFF
V gene: TRBV20-1; D gene: TRBD2; CDR3 protein: CSARLGSGETPDTQYF
V gene: TRBV10-3; D gene: TRBD2; CDR3 protein: CAIRPGTSGSNEQFF
V gene: TRBV7-9; D gene: NA; CDR3 protein: CASSLVEGADTQYF
V gene: TRBV12-3/TRBV12-4; D gene: TRBD2; CDR3 protein: CASSSPLGRGALLAGGNTQYF
V gene: TRBV5-1; D gene: TRBD2; CDR3 protein: CASTRGGTSQETQYF
V gene: TRBV6-4; D gene: TRBD2; CDR3 protein: CASSGVAGVYEQYF
V gene: TRBV5-1; D gene: NA; CDR3 protein: CASSPDYSTSNTGELFF
V gene: TRBV11-2; D gene: NA; CDR3 protein: CASSLVGPLDEQYF
V gene: TRBV20-1; D gene: NA; CDR3 protein: CSAREGGPSYNEQFF
V gene: TRBV5-6; D gene: NA; CDR3 protein: CASSPGPRRSYNEQFF